This T cell receptor (beta chain) was sequenced in a study of cytomegalovirus exposure and HLA in healthy donors listed by TCRdb under 2017. In terms of the full investigation: An earlier analysis of approximately 640 of the donors reported 276 Gb of sequence data and about 100 million unique TCR beta sequences from about 180 million T cells. The study aimed to test whether cataloging public T cell receptors could reveal signatures of past pathogen exposure. In a later analysis, previously published TCR beta repertoires from several hundred donors were re-analyzed and high-resolution HLA genotyping was added so that TCR occurrence patterns could be studied. The study used immunosequencing to profile the T cell repertoires of around 600 subjects and linked those repertoires to cytomegalovirus serostatus. Typing coverage varied by locus: roughly 620-640 donors for A, B, C, DRB1 and DQB1; around 560 for DQA1; about 600 for DPA1; approximately 470 for DPB1. Every discovery cohort repertoire had been produced on one sequencing platform. A later genetic analysis took genome-wide SNP genotypes for about three fifths of the roughly 700 donors and used that subset as a discovery cohort. An earlier analysis of several hundred of the donors applied high-throughput TCR beta sequencing to assess whether each TCR beta V gene segment acted as functional or pseudogenic. Across 398 genotyped donors of the cohort, an average of about 240,000 unique TCR beta nucleotide sequences per donor were sequenced, and approximately 17% of those sequences were non-productive. Rather than drawing on any new phenotypic data, the later analysis identified candidate immune exposures from TCR beta sequences and the way those sequences occurred across donors. Alongside the repertoire data, information on donor age, sex, ethnicity and CMV serostatus was compiled. Besides the first cohort of 550 to 750 subjects, a separate validation cohort made up of 120 different subjects was used. An early release that covered about 600 HLA-typed donors contained around 300 gigabases of sequencing data and around 80 million unique TCR sequences. A handful of DR-DQ haplotypes were handled as single units for association and clustering because linkage in the cohort was strong. HLA typing covered class I and class II loci at four-digit resolution. Of the 398 genotyped donors, approximately 80% fell in the genetic ancestry cluster associated with self-reported Caucasian donors. To predict cytomegalovirus infection status, the study combined high-throughput TCR immunosequencing, statistical association of individual TCRs with disease status, and machine learning. What the research found in general, with its limitations: Most CMV-associated TCR beta chains appeared to be HLA-restricted in a later analysis, and the HLA associations seemed to be driven largely by CMV exposure. Seventeen rarely observed V segments, including chromosome 9 orphons, were excluded from the earlier analysis of approximately 600 of the donors because counts were too low. A further reported finding was that TCR beta sequences accurately predicted the HLA-A and HLA-B alleles for most subjects in the first cohort. In the study, around 150 TCR beta chains were listed as associated with cytomegalovirus. Because the 87-base-pair reads could not distinguish some IMGT-functional V segments, including TRBV6-2 and TRBV6-3, those segments were excluded. According to the authors, the approach could potentially be generalized to other disease states and immunological phenotypes. At a false discovery rate of 0.05, a later analysis linked about 16,000 TCR beta sequences to specific HLA alleles. A later analysis found that TCR association rates varied across HLA loci, with DRB1 alleles showing the most associated TCRs and HLA-C alleles the fewest. The cohort was sequenced for TCR beta chains only, and without alpha or paired-chain data the features that could be detected were limited. When HLA alleles, especially DR and DQ, strongly co-occurred, TCR associations were difficult to assign to individual alleles. While some public TCRs were present in many individuals, most TCR sequences turned up only very rarely across donors. Because HLA typing was unavailable for some donors at each locus, only the typed subset was used in association tests. According to a later analysis, parvovirus B19, influenza, CMV and Epstein-Barr virus appeared linked to several top co-occurrence clusters. In an earlier analysis of 587 of the donors, most TCR beta V segments appeared in productive rearrangements about 87% or about 30% of the time, broadly matching IMGT annotations. In vitro tests confirmed that a few of the cytomegalovirus-associated TCR beta chains recognize cytomegalovirus antigens. Compared with equally common non-associated chains, HLA-associated TCR beta chains in a later analysis were more clonally expanded and had lower generation probabilities. Linkage disequilibrium might explain the correlated functional status among segregating V segments, but an unknown experimental factor could not be excluded. Roughly uniform sequencing depth across donors was assumed in presence/absence analyses, although this assumption may not hold. V-gene and J-gene trimming of TCR beta chains was associated with a missense DCLRE1C variant in a later genetic analysis, and the association was replicated in an independent cohort. According to a later genetic analysis, donors in an Asian-associated ancestry cluster had fewer N-insertions in productive TCRs than the approximately 690-donor mean. A group of highly shared sequence variants was considered likely to be a technical artifact of the sequencing pipeline. The classifier was reported to diagnose cytomegalovirus status with high specificity and sensitivity in both the original and validation cohorts. For the cohort, immune exposure information was limited to CMV serostatus.

Libraries were built with the immunoSEQ multiplex PCR assay. For the multiplex PCR, a mixture combining 60 forward primers for TCR Vbeta segments and 13 reverse primers for TCR Jbeta segments was used. The CDR3 region of rearranged TCR beta genes was amplified from genomic DNA by a multiplex PCR assay. On the Illumina HiSeq System, the amplified TCR beta libraries were sequenced as 87-base-pair reads. From the authors' description of their analysis: Across the 640 or so repertoires, a later analysis counted 80 million or so unique TCR beta chains, around 11 million of which were shared by at least two donors. Raw reads were error-corrected and collapsed into unique sequences by a nearest-neighbor algorithm in which closely related sequences were merged to remove PCR and sequencing errors. CDR3 sequences were aligned to IMGT reference sequences to assign V, D and J gene segments. Each retained sequence needed at least a six-nucleotide match to both a V gene segment and a J gene segment. A rearrangement was called productive if the CDR3 had no stop codons and remained in frame with V and J, and every other rearrangement was called non-productive. CDR3 was defined by IMGT convention, running from the second conserved V-encoded cysteine to the conserved J-encoded phenylalanine. In an earlier analysis of more than 550 of the donors, sequences lacking an unambiguous match to a single V gene segment were excluded. An earlier analysis of several hundred of the donors called V segments functional above 56.7% productive rearrangements and segregating when the between-donor standard deviation exceeded 5%. A statistical classification framework was built for diagnosing cytomegalovirus status from the catalog of TCR beta chain sequences. In a later analysis, TCR nucleotide sequences were compared against IMGT/GENE-DB human TR gene sequences so that V and J genes could be assigned. In a later analysis, CDR3 sequences and most-parsimonious VDJ recombination scenarios were assigned using the TCRdist pipeline. In a later analysis, every TCR beta chain was defined by the combination of its CDR3 amino acid sequence and its V-gene family, and reads without a unique V-gene family were dropped. In a later analysis, around 600 highly shared, low-generation-probability nucleotide sequences were removed to address suspected cross-contamination and a sequencing artifact. For each public chain, a later analysis derived a clonal expansion index from normalized ranks of inferred template counts within each repertoire. Generation probabilities in a later analysis came from a VDJ recombination model fitted to out-of-frame rearrangements, and those results were checked against IGoR. Hypergeometric tests were used in a later analysis to score TCR-TCR, TCR-HLA and TCR-CMV co-occurrence, with a repertoire-size bias correction applied to the TCR pairs. To estimate false discovery rates, a later analysis permuted the HLA or CMV assignments 20 times. A later analysis grouped co-occurring TCRs with DBSCAN, adding TCRdist sequence similarity when clustering within HLA-allele-positive subsets. Co-occurrence clustering excluded repertoires with fewer than 30,000 or more than 120,000 public chains, plus five with anomalous nucleotide sharing. What TCRdb holds here is the immuneACCESS table cut down to in-frame rearrangements. Part of the clones is not present; checked against another copy, under half of the missing clones reflect an unresolved V gene, and the others are unexplained. The V and J calls and the clone size are those of that table, but D and trimming were determined from the DNA. This sample gives nearly 80,000 clones in total; around 77% of them show up just once. The biggest ten clones account for around a fifth of the sample.

CDR1 and CDR2, per the germline V gene, are SNHLY and FYNNEI. The germline ends are 15 bases apart after V is trimmed by 8 bases and J by 2 bases. Including cysteine and phenylalanine, the CDR3 has 15 amino acids. The entry retains the CDR3 DNA only, 45 bases that are in frame from base 1. The cohort was made up of 500 to 850 healthy bone marrow donors. At the time of sampling, every cohort member was nominally healthy, though immune exposures that went unrecorded were likely present. The donor was CMV seropositive and was included in the group of 289 seropositive cohort members. Each donor provided a peripheral blood sample, and peripheral blood mononuclear cells were used for TCR beta sequencing. The Qiagen DNeasy Blood Extraction Kit was used to extract genomic DNA from the blood cell samples. As for this clone: This clone's antigen is unknown. No much larger clone exists at a distance of one base, and base qualities are not known.

The sample consisted of PBMCs. The TCR comes from a woman in her thirties or forties in good health and CMV-seropositive. Recombination linked TRBV2 to TRBJ1-4; TRBD1 might be the D gene, on 5 matching bases. The DNA sequence is as follows: TGTGCCAGCCAAGCAGGGCCTCTGACTAATGAAAAACTGTTTTTT. Its protein product is CASQAGPLTNEKLFF. Supplemented by the reference TRBV2 and TRBJ1-4 proteins around the CDR3, the complete variable domain is EPEVTQTPSHQVTQMGQEVILRCVPISNHLYFYWYRQILGQKVEFLVSFYNNEISEKSEIFDDQFSVERPDGSNFTLKIRSTKLEDSAMYFCASQAGPLTNEKLFFGSGTQLSVL.